The 6 T cell receptor beta chains below all came from one sample that was sequenced in a study of T cells in Graves' hyperthyroidism and ophthalmopathy. What was amplified from RNA transcripts were TCR beta CDR3 regions. The HTBI primer set served for first-round RT-PCR of the TCR CDR3. TCRdb recomputed calls from the multiplex PCR reads with MiXCR, one row per CDR3 protein. The data show a few hundred thousand distinct CDR3 sequences, about 16% seen once. Sequencing was performed on blood. The receptors derive from a woman between 25 and 40 years old with Graves' ophthalmopathy.

This clonotype was counted at least ten times. The genes are TRBV20-1 and TRBJ2-1; 10 nucleotides match TRBD2. CDR1 and CDR2 (germline): DFQATT, SNEGSKA (reference sequence). With 2 bases clipped from V and 5 bases from J, the junction kept 9 bases outside the gene matches. The CDR3 extends over 16 amino acids. CDR3 sequence reads: CSARLRGLANNNEQFF. The CDR3 DNA reads TGCAGTGCTAGATTGAGGGGACTAGCGAACAACAATGAGCAGTTCTTC.

V and J are TRBV5-5 and TRBJ2-1, with TRBD1 matching 8 bases. V was pared by 0 bases and J by 7 bases, with 15 bases of the junction left unmatched. The V gene's germline CDR1 is SGHKS and CDR2 YYEKEE (reference sequence). CDR3 length: 18 residues. The CDR3, as DNA: TGTGCCAGCAGCTTGGACGGGACAGGAGGTTGGGGTTGGAATGAGCAGTTCTTC. Residues: CASSLDGTGGWGWNEQFF. Full variable domain (missing parts from reference TRBV5-5 and TRBJ2-1): DAGVTQSPTHLIKTRGQQVTLRCSPISGHKSVSWYQQVLGQGPQFIFQYYEKEERGRGNFPDRFSARQFPNYSSELNVNALLLGDSALYLCASSLDGTGGWGWNEQFFGPGTRLTVL.

At least ten counts were recorded for this clonotype. The chain links TRBV7-9 to TRBJ2-1, with D tentatively TRBD2 (5 bases). The CDR3 consists of 12 residues. V lost 1 base and J lost 9, with 7 bases in between. Germline assignment: CDR1 SEHNR and CDR2 FQNEAQ (reference sequence). CDR3 DNA: TGTGCCAGCAGCTTAGAGAGCGGTGAGCAGTTCTTC. It is translated as CASSLESGEQFF. Based on the CDR3 plus reference TRBV7-9 and TRBJ2-1, the full variable domain is DTGVSQNPRHKITKRGQNVTFRCDPISEHNRLYWYRQTLGQGPEFLTYFQNEAQLEKSRLLSDRFSAERPKGSFSTLEIQRTEQGDSAMYLCASSLESGEQFFGPGTRLTVL.

In its sample, this clonotype was seen a few times. The chain has TRBV6-2 or TRBV6-3 and TRBJ2-1; 7 bases are shared with TRBD2. This CDR3 contains 16 residues. Germline CDR1 reads MNHEY; CDR2 reads SVGEGT. Unmatched junction bases numbered 12, after V lost 4 bases and J lost 6 bases. CDR3 nucleotide sequence: TGTGCCAGCAGTTGGCGGGGGAGCGGCTACCGCAATGAGCAGTTCTTC. Protein sequence: CASSWRGSGYRNEQFF.

This clonotype was picked up a small number of times. This rearrangement joins TRBV29-1 to TRBJ2-7, with D perhaps TRBD1 (6 bases). Germline CDR1 is SQVTM and CDR2 is ANQGSEA. This CDR3 contains 15 residues. The ends were cut back, 0 bases at V and 1 base at J, with 13 bases in the middle. The chain's CDR3 is CSVEEGGTLSYEQYF. CDR3 nucleotide sequence: TGCAGCGTTGAAGAAGGTGGGACACTTTCCTACGAGCAGTACTTC.

At least ten counts were recorded for this clonotype. The chain joins TRBV4-2 to TRBJ2-5; D perhaps matches TRBD2 (5 bases). V was cut by 0 bases and J by 5 bases, with 13 bases left in between. The germline V gene encodes CDR1 LGHNA and CDR2 YNFKEQ. The length of the CDR3 is 15 residues. CDR3 in DNA: TGTGCCAGCAGCCAAGATAGGCTAGCCTGGGAGACCCAGTACTTC. Translated: CASSQDRLAWETQYF.